The entry below gives a single T cell receptor beta chain sequence along with its context. The germline V and J ends were trimmed by 4 bases and 0 bases, with 16 bases remaining between them. Germline V gene sequence: CDR1 LNHDA, CDR2 SQIVND (reference sequence). CDR3 length: 17 residues. This sample is drawn from a study of shared clonotypes between healthy human individuals. Terminally differentiated effector memory CD45RA+ cells were left out of the naive CD8 fraction, which was CD45RO-negative and positively selected for CCR7. Authors' data handling: Filtering was not the same, since immunoSEQ gave junction-only sequences without quality scores. The method was immunoSEQ multiplex PCR; TCRdb's version includes in-frame clones alone and lacks a portion of them. That table is the source of V, J and clone size, and D and trimming were worked out from the DNA. The sample lists around 1.9 million clones, 85% to 95% occurring once.

The TCR sequence derives from a man between 18 and 29 years old in good health. Some clones in this sample may be carry-over from other donors' samples. The sequencing sample was made of naive CD8+ T cells from PBMCs. The J gene is TRBJ1-3, the V gene TRBV19; D remains ambiguous. The CDR3 coding sequence is TGTGCCAGTAGTAGTGGGCCCGTATTTTTCTCTGGAAACACCATATATTTT. This gives the protein CASSSGPVFFSGNTIYF.